One and the same sample provided the 19 T cell receptor beta chains below, sequenced in a study of blood T cells in healthy people across ages. Next came a second PCR, run for about 7 to 12 cycles, which used a sample-barcoded 5' primer along with a J-beta primer mix. MiXCR was run by TCRdb on the 5' RACE reads, yielding one entry per CDR3 protein. The sample lists over 600,000 distinct CDR3 sequences, approximately 21% occurring once. The source material was blood. The receptors originated from a man between 65 and 85 years old in good health.

The table lists this clonotype with a few counts. This rearrangement joins TRBV29-1 to TRBJ2-1, with 8 nucleotides matching TRBD1. Germline CDR1 is SQVTM and CDR2 is ANQGSEA. V gave up 6 bases and J gave up 9 bases; unmatched junction bases: 10. The CDR3 consists of 13 residues. For the CDR3, the DNA is TGCAGCGTGGTTAATGGGGACAGGACTGAGCAGTTCTTC. Encoded protein: CSVVNGDRTEQFF.

V and J are TRBV12-3 or TRBV12-4 and TRBJ2-2; 8 bases agree with TRBD2. This CDR3 has 15 residues. Unmatched junction bases numbered 6, after V lost 3 bases and J lost 6 bases. The CDR3 DNA sequence: TGTGCCAGCAGTTTGCCTTCGGGACTAGCCGGGGAGCTGTTTTTT. Protein sequence: CASSLPSGLAGELFF.

This clonotype has just a few counts. The genes are TRBV20-1 and TRBJ2-5; D ambiguous. With 0 bases removed from V and 5 bases from J, the gap between germline ends came to 4 bases. The CDR3 contains 11 residues. Germline V gene lookup returns CDR1 DFQATT and CDR2 SNEGSKA (reference sequence). The CDR3 coding sequence is TGCAGTGCTAGAGAAAGGGAGACCCAGTACTTC. Translation: CSARERETQYF.

The rearrangement uses TRBV20-1 and TRBJ1-5; 8 bases fit TRBD1. Germline-derived CDR1 and CDR2 are DFQATT and SNEGSKA (reference sequence). The CDR3 covers 16 residues. V lost 0 bases to trimming and J lost 4 bases; unmatched junction nucleotides: 8. The CDR3 coding sequence is TGCAGTGCTAGAGATCTGGCAGGGGGCGTTAATCAGCCCCAGCATTTT. Amino acid sequence: CSARDLAGGVNQPQHF.

The V call is TRBV6-1, the J call TRBJ2-7; D may be TRBD1 (6 bases). CDR1 is MNHNS and CDR2 is SASEGT in the germline V gene. V lost 4 bases to trimming and J lost 3 bases, with 13 bases between them. CDR3 length: 14 residues. CDR3 loop: CASSVQGWDYEQYF. The DNA of the CDR3 is TGTGCCAGCAGTGTTCAGGGGTGGGACTACGAGCAGTACTTC.

This clonotype showed up just a few times. The chain joins TRBV6-5 to TRBJ2-5; possible D gene TRBD1, 5 bases. TRBJ2-1 matches the DNA end more closely, so the J call is doubtful. CDR1 is MNHEY and CDR2 is SVGAGI in the germline V gene. The CDR3 has 12 residues. The CDR3 sequence is CASGQGYNEQFF. The CDR3 DNA is TGTGCCAGCGGGCAGGGCTACAATGAGCAGTTCTTC.

V is TRBV20-1 and J is TRBJ2-7, with 8 bases aligning to TRBD1. CDR1 and CDR2 (germline): DFQATT, SNEGSKA (reference sequence). The J segment lost 1 base and the V segment lost 4 bases, leaving 6 bases of the junction unmatched. The CDR3 runs 14 residues. For the CDR3, the DNA is TGCAGTGCTACTGACAGGACAGGGTCCTACGAGCAGTACTTC. Translated, it gives CSATDRTGSYEQYF.

V is TRBV4-3 and J is TRBJ1-5, with a tentative D call TRBD1 (6 bases). The V end lost 0 bases, the J end lost 2 bases, and 11 bases lay between the germline ends. CDR3 length: 16 amino acids. The germline CDR1 and CDR2 sequences are LGHNA and YSLEER. CDR3 in DNA: TGCGCCAGCAGCCAAGAATGGGCAGGGGGCAATCAGCCCCAGCATTTT. Encoded protein: CASSQEWAGGNQPQHF.

The rearrangement links TRBV20-1 to TRBJ2-2; D unresolved. The CDR3 runs to 16 residues. Germline loops: CDR1 DFQATT, CDR2 SNEGSKA (reference sequence). Trimming cost V 6 bases and J 4 bases, with 21 bases left between them. CDR3 protein: CSAAPAQLRGTGELFF. In nucleotides, the CDR3 is TGCAGTGCCGCCCCCGCCCAGCTCCGTGGCACCGGGGAGCTGTTTTTT.

The chain combines TRBV20-1 with TRBJ1-1; D might be TRBD1 (5 bases). The CDR3 runs to 14 residues. From germline, CDR1 is DFQATT and CDR2 SNEGSKA (reference sequence). V was cut by 6 bases and J by 5 bases, with 19 bases left in between. The CDR3 loop is CSAYSLGGTTEAFF. The CDR3, as DNA: TGCAGTGCCTACTCCCTCGGGGGGACGACTGAAGCTTTCTTT.

The chain joins TRBV7-2 to TRBJ2-2, with D uncertain. Germline-derived CDR1 and CDR2 are SGHTA and FQGNSA. This CDR3 spans 15 amino acids. With 1 base removed from V and 1 base from J, the gap between germline ends came to 7 bases. CDR3 in amino acids: CASSLDLMNTGELFF. CDR3 DNA: TGTGCCAGCAGCTTAGACCTGATGAACACCGGGGAGCTGTTTTTT.

The sample holds a few counts of this clonotype. The chain joins TRBV20-1 to TRBJ2-7, with D perhaps being TRBD1 or TRBD2 (5 bases each). CDR1 is DFQATT, CDR2 SNEGSKA, per germline (reference sequence). With 3 bases removed from V and 5 bases from J, the gap between germline ends came to 14 bases. The CDR3 is 13 residues long. CDR3 sequence (DNA): TGCAGTGCTAGCACTGTGTGGGACCACGAGCAGTACTTC. Translation: CSASTVWDHEQYF.

The DNA for the CDR3 is TGTGCCAGCAGCTCTTCAACTAGGGAAAAACTGTTTTTT. Encoded protein: CASSSSTREKLFF. The rearrangement uses TRBV11-2 and TRBJ1-4; no clear D. The CDR3 spans 13 residues. Between the trimmed V and J ends, which lost 4 bases and 8 bases, there was a span of 11 bases. The V gene's germline CDR1 is SGHAT and CDR2 FQNNGV.

The genes are TRBV19 and TRBJ2-3; the D gene is possibly TRBD1 (5 bases). The CDR3 sequence is 15 residues long. CDR1 is LNHDA and CDR2 is SQIVND in the germline V gene (reference sequence). Trimming shortened V by 5 bases and J by 4 bases, and 16 bases separated the two germline ends. As DNA, the CDR3 is TGTGCCAGTAGTTCGGACACTCAACGCTCAGATACGCAGTATTTT. Encoded protein: CASSSDTQRSDTQYF.

The rearrangement joins TRBV7-8 to TRBJ2-3, with 10 positions matching TRBD2. There are 20 residues in the CDR3. Losses at the gene ends were 5 bases for V and 1 base for J; bases not matched to a gene: 18. The germline CDR1 and CDR2 sequences are SGHVS and FQNEAQ. In DNA, the CDR3 is TGTGCCAGCAGCATCCGGCGGGCTAGCGGGAGACTTGGTGGCACAGATACGCAGTATTTT. Its protein is CASSIRRASGRLGGTDTQYF. Full variable domain (outside the CDR3, taken from reference TRBV7-8 and TRBJ2-3): GAGVSQSPRYKVAKRGQDVALRCDPISGHVSLFWYQQALGQGPEFLTYFQNEAQLDKSGLPSDRFFAERPEGSVSTLKIQRTQQEDSAVYLCASSIRRASGRLGGTDTQYFGPGTRLTVL.

This clonotype was counted between two and nine times. The chain recombines TRBV7-9 with TRBJ2-7; weak D call: TRBD2 (5 bases). This CDR3 contains 13 residues. V was pared by 5 bases and J by 12 bases, with 20 bases between. CDR1 is SEHNR, CDR2 FQNEAQ, per germline (reference sequence). In DNA form, the CDR3 reads TGTGCCAGCAGCCCGGGGTCGGGTTCGATTTGGTACTTC. Residues: CASSPGSGSIWYF.

This sequence joins TRBV10-3 and TRBJ2-3; 9 bases are shared with TRBD2. V trimming: 7 bases; J trimming: 4 bases; junction bases outside the gene matches: 6. Per the germline V gene, CDR1 is ENHRY and CDR2 is SYGVKD. This CDR3 is built from 14 residues. CDR3 loop: CAIKNSGSSDTQYF. The CDR3 DNA is TGTGCCATCAAGAATAGCGGGAGCTCAGATACGCAGTATTTT.

The J gene is TRBJ2-3, the V gene TRBV6-1, with 7 nucleotides matching TRBD1. There are 13 residues in the CDR3. Looked up from germline, CDR1 is MNHNS and CDR2 is SASEGT. The V segment lost 6 bases and the J segment 4 bases; nucleotides outside the gene matches: 4. CDR3 DNA: TGTGCCAGCAGACAGGGGCTCGCAGATACGCAGTATTTT. Its protein is CASRQGLADTQYF.

As concerns this clonotype: A much bigger clone sits one base away, suggesting this may be a read error. This rearrangement joins TRBV7-2 to TRBJ1-5; D possibly corresponds to TRBD1 (5 bases). Germline V gene lookup returns CDR1 SGHTA and CDR2 FQGNSA. The CDR3 runs to 16 residues. CDR3 residues: CASSLGPGRRDQPRHF. Written as DNA, the CDR3 is TGTGCCAGCAGCTTAGGCCCGGGACGGCGAGATCAGCCCCGGCATTTT.